Following are 27 T cell receptor beta chains from one sample sequenced in a study of human T cells and chemical hapten exposure. Described time point: patch test 1, 2 weeks after DPC sensitization. As for treatment: therapeutic diphenylcyclopropenone sensitization with weekly scalp DPC. TCRdb processed the RACE reads anew with MiXCR; each CDR3 protein has one entry. The sample contains fewer than 200,000 distinct CDR3 sequences, around 20% of which appear only once. The material sequenced was whole blood, taken in connection with sensitization to the hapten diphenylcyclopropenone (DPC). The receptors derive from a woman aged 45 to 65 with alopecia areata. Some clones in this sample may be carry-over from other donors' samples.

The rearrangement uses TRBV12-3 or TRBV12-4 and TRBJ2-6; D ambiguous. V lost 7 bases and J 1 base, leaving 5 bases between the germline ends. This CDR3 comprises 13 residues. The CDR3 region has the DNA TGTGCCAGCACCCGATCTGGGGCCAACGTCCTGACTTTC. It yields the protein CASTRSGANVLTF.

The gene calls are TRBV15 and TRBJ2-1, with 7 positions matching TRBD2. The CDR3 loop spans 14 amino acids. Per germline, CDR1 LNHNV and CDR2 YYDKDF (reference sequence). J lost 8 bases, V lost 1 base, and 5 bases had no gene match. The CDR3 protein is CATSRGAGTDEQFF. CDR3 nucleotides: TGTGCCACCAGCAGAGGAGCGGGGACGGATGAGCAGTTCTTC.

This clonotype was recorded at least ten times. The chain is built from TRBV10-2 and TRBJ2-5; 7 bases are a match to TRBD1. The CDR3 covers 14 residues. Per the germline V gene, CDR1 is WSHSY and CDR2 is SAAADI. V shed 7 bases, J shed 6 bases, and the junction held 11 bases outside the gene matches. In nucleotides, the CDR3 is TGCGCCAGCACCGACCAGGGGGAGTTCCAGACCCAGTACTTC. Amino acid sequence: CASTDQGEFQTQYF.

Only one count was recorded for this clonotype. J is TRBJ1-2 and V is TRBV20-1, with 10 bases matching TRBD1. The junction had 8 bases not matched to a gene; V was cut back by 0 bases and J by 7 bases. The germline V gene encodes CDR1 DFQATT and CDR2 SNEGSKA (reference sequence). The CDR3 spans 15 residues. The CDR3 DNA reads as TGCAGTGCTAGAGAGTTGGGACAGGGGATCGGTGGCTACACCTTC. Protein sequence: CSARELGQGIGGYTF.

This chain links TRBV7-2 with TRBJ2-5; tentatively, D is TRBD2 (6 bases). The CDR3 is 15 residues long. Trimming left V 1 base short and J 3 bases short, with 12 bases between. From germline, CDR1 is SGHTA and CDR2 FQGNSA. CDR3 sequence: CASSLVSGGEETQYF. CDR3 nucleotides: TGTGCCAGCAGCTTAGTATCCGGGGGAGAAGAGACCCAGTACTTC.

V gene TRBV20-1 combines with J gene TRBJ1-1; 9 bases agree with TRBD1. CDR1 is DFQATT and CDR2 is SNEGSKA in the germline V gene (reference sequence). V lost 7 bases to trimming and J lost 1 base; unmatched junction nucleotides: 4. This CDR3 is built from 13 residues. CDR3 DNA: TGCAGTGTGTGGACAGGGGAGAACACTGAAGCTTTCTTT. It yields the protein CSVWTGENTEAFF.

This clonotype appeared a few times. The chain joins TRBV15 to TRBJ2-7, with D perhaps matching TRBD1 or TRBD2 (5 bases each). V shed 5 bases and J shed 3 bases, with 17 bases lying between them. The CDR3 contains 15 residues. The germline V gene has CDR1 LNHNV and CDR2 YYDKDF (reference sequence). For the CDR3, the DNA is TGTGCCACCAGCGCAGCCGGGACCCCCGTCTACGAGCAGTACTTC. Translated: CATSAAGTPVYEQYF.

The chain links TRBV10-1 to TRBJ1-5; no firm D call. Germline V gene lookup returns CDR1 WNHNN and CDR2 SYGVQD (reference sequence). V was shortened by 2 bases and J by 2 bases, with 7 bases between the two germline ends. The CDR3 is made up of 14 amino acids. For the CDR3, the DNA is TGCGCCAGCAGTGAGCGAGGTGGCAATCAGCCCCAGCATTTT. Its protein product is CASSERGGNQPQHF.

This sequence joins TRBV29-1 and TRBJ2-2, with a possible D match to TRBD2 (5 bases). V gave up 3 bases and J gave up 4 bases, with 9 bases separating them. Germline values: CDR1 SQVTM, CDR2 ANQGSEA. CDR3 length: 13 residues. CDR3 nucleotide sequence: TGCAGCGTTGACTGGGGAGTCACCGGGGAGCTGTTTTTT. Translated: CSVDWGVTGELFF.

The chain couples TRBV27 to TRBJ1-6; TRBD1 might be the D (6 bases). The V end lost 1 base, the J end lost 6 bases, and 10 bases lay between the germline ends. Per germline, CDR1 MNHEY and CDR2 SMNVEV (reference sequence). The CDR3 length is 15 residues. Written as DNA, the CDR3 is TGTGCCAGCAGTTTATTTGGACAGCTTAATTCACCCCTCCACTTT. This translates into CASSLFGQLNSPLHF.

V is TRBV20-1 and J is TRBJ2-1; the D is unclear. The germline V gene encodes CDR1 DFQATT and CDR2 SNEGSKA (reference sequence). The CDR3 spans 14 residues. V dropped 1 base and J dropped 2 bases, with 9 bases sitting between them. CDR3 in DNA: TGCAGTGCTAGAGGGCCTACCGCCTACAATGAGCAGTTCTTC. This codes for CSARGPTAYNEQFF.

The chain has TRBV7-8 and TRBJ2-1; TRBD1 or TRBD2 may be the D gene (5 bases each). The germline V gene encodes CDR1 SGHVS and CDR2 FQNEAQ. The V end lost 5 bases, the J end lost 11 bases, and 13 bases lay between the germline ends. CDR3 length: 12 amino acids. Here the CDR3 DNA reads TGTGCCAGCAGCCCCGGGGCCAGAAAGCAGTTCTTC. This translates into CASSPGARKQFF.

The chain has TRBV29-1 and TRBJ1-5; D gene unclear. V was shortened by 0 bases and J by 11 bases, with 17 bases between the two germline ends. CDR1 is SQVTM, CDR2 ANQGSEA, per germline. The CDR3 sequence is 14 residues long. DNA of the CDR3: TGCAGCGTTGAAGATGCTACCCGCAGCGGAGCCCAGCATTTT. Residues: CSVEDATRSGAQHF. Full variable domain (missing parts from reference TRBV29-1 and TRBJ1-5): SAVISQKPSRDICQRGTSLTIQCQVDSQVTMMFWYRQQPGQSLTLIATANQGSEATYESGFVIDKFPISRPNLTFSTLTVSNMSPEDSSIYLCSVEDATRSGAQHFGDGTRLSIL.

This chain connects TRBV7-8 to TRBJ1-6; 7 bases align to TRBD1. The CDR3 has 15 residues. J gave up 7 bases and V 6 bases, and 9 bases lay outside the gene matches. CDR1 is SGHVS, CDR2 FQNEAQ, per germline. The CDR3 nucleotides read TGTGCCAGCAGTCTCCCCCGGGACAGAAATTCACCCCTCCACTTT. It codes for CASSLPRDRNSPLHF.

V and J are TRBV12-3 or TRBV12-4 and TRBJ2-7; 11 bases fit TRBD2. CDR3 size: 15 residues. The V segment lost 3 bases and the J segment 1 base; nucleotides outside the gene matches: 2. This chain's CDR3 is CASSFRLAGSYEQYF. DNA for the CDR3: TGTGCCAGCAGTTTTCGACTAGCGGGATCCTACGAGCAGTACTTC.

The V gene is TRBV29-1, the J gene TRBJ2-3; D is unclear. The CDR3 is made up of 12 amino acids. The germline V and J ends were trimmed by 4 bases and 2 bases, with 7 bases remaining between them. In germline, CDR1 is SQVTM, CDR2 ANQGSEA. The CDR3 bases are TGCAGCGTTGCGGAAGCCACAGATACGCAGTATTTT. Amino acids: CSVAEATDTQYF.

This clonotype has just a few counts. The CDR3 sequence is CASSSRVADRGYEQYF. Here the CDR3 DNA reads TGTGCCAGCAGCTCCAGAGTAGCGGACCGAGGGTACGAGCAGTACTTC. The chain has TRBV6-2 or TRBV6-3 and TRBJ2-7; TRBD2 might be the D (6 bases). CDR3 size: 16 residues. Germline lookup yields CDR1 MNHEY and CDR2 SVGEGT. V lost 6 bases to trimming and J lost 4 bases, with 22 bases between them.

The V call is TRBV12-3 or TRBV12-4, the J call TRBJ2-3, with D hard to call. The CDR3 is 12 residues long. Trimming left V 5 bases short and J 5 bases short, with 8 bases between. In DNA, the CDR3 is TGTGCCAGCAGTAGGACGGGAGATACGCAGTATTTT. The encoded protein is CASSRTGDTQYF.

This clonotype was counted a few times. The chain links TRBV3-1 to TRBJ1-2; 9 nucleotides match TRBD1. There are 15 residues in the CDR3. V trimming: 4 bases; J trimming: 8 bases; junction bases outside the gene matches: 11. Per the germline V gene, CDR1 is LGHDT and CDR2 is YNNKEL (reference sequence). In DNA form, the CDR3 reads TGTGCCAGCAGCCCAGACTTGGACAGGGGAGGAGGCTACACCTTC. Translation: CASSPDLDRGGGYTF.

J is TRBJ1-3 and V is TRBV7-6; no definite D call. Germline lookup yields CDR1 SGHVS and CDR2 FNYEAQ. V shed 1 base and J shed 8 bases, with 6 bases lying between them. The CDR3 consists of 12 residues. The CDR3 sequence: CASSLDWDTIYF. The CDR3 nucleotides are TGTGCCAGCAGCTTAGATTGGGACACCATATATTTT.

This clonotype was seen many times. The chain couples TRBV2 to TRBJ2-1; D is unclear. Germline values: CDR1 SNHLY, CDR2 FYNNEI. CDR3 length equals 15 residues. V shed 5 bases and J shed 0 bases, with 11 bases lying between them. CDR3 coding DNA: TGTGCCAGCAGTAGGACGGATCGCTCCTACAATGAGCAGTTCTTC. Amino acids: CASSRTDRSYNEQFF.

In its sample, this clonotype was seen a few times. The chain uses TRBV28 and TRBJ2-1, with a possible D match to TRBD2 (6 bases). V gave up 8 bases and J gave up 3 bases, with 8 bases separating them. The CDR3 extends over 12 amino acids. From germline, CDR1 is MDHEN and CDR2 SYDVKM. In nucleotides, the CDR3 is TGTGCCAGCGGGACTGGCTACAATGAGCAGTTCTTC. Translated, it gives CASGTGYNEQFF.

The rearrangement uses TRBV11-2 and TRBJ1-5; unclear D gene. V gave up 0 bases and J gave up 1 base, with 10 bases separating them. This CDR3 is 16 amino acids long. Per the germline V gene, CDR1 is SGHAT and CDR2 is FQNNGV. CDR3 bases: TGTGCCAGCAGCTTAGAAAAAGGAACAAGCAATCAGCCCCAGCATTTT. Protein sequence: CASSLEKGTSNQPQHF.

The rearrangement joins TRBV9 to TRBJ2-2; D remains unclear. Germline CDR1 is SGDLS and CDR2 is YYNGEE. The CDR3 consists of 15 residues. Trimming removed 1 base at V and 2 bases at J, with 9 bases between. Here the CDR3 reads CASSVTKANTGELFF. The CDR3 DNA is TGTGCCAGCAGCGTAACAAAGGCCAACACCGGGGAGCTGTTTTTT.

In its sample, this clonotype was seen a few times. V and J are TRBV10-3 and TRBJ2-1; 12 bases are a match to TRBD2. The length of the CDR3 is 16 residues. The germline V gene encodes CDR1 ENHRY and CDR2 SYGVKD. With V trimmed by 0 bases and J by 7 bases, 4 bases remained unmatched. The CDR3 region has the DNA TGTGCCATCAGTGAGTCGACTAGCGGGAGTCGAAATGAGCAGTTCTTC. This translates into CAISESTSGSRNEQFF.

This sequence joins TRBV7-2 and TRBJ1-5; no definite D call. This CDR3 contains 15 residues. Germline V gene lookup returns CDR1 SGHTA and CDR2 FQGNSA. Trimming left V 0 bases short and J 9 bases short, with 15 bases between. As DNA, the CDR3 is TGTGCCAGCAGCTTAGCGGGGTCCCAAGGTCGGCCCCAGCATTTT. Its protein is CASSLAGSQGRPQHF.

The chain joins TRBV5-1 to TRBJ2-7, with 11 bases aligning to TRBD2. Germline CDR1 and CDR2: SGHRS and YFSETQ. After removal of 3 bases from V and 2 bases from J, the junction contained 4 bases not matched to a gene. The CDR3 contains 15 residues. The DNA of the CDR3 is TGCGCCAGCAGCTACCGACTAGCGGGGACCTACGAGCAGTACTTC. Amino acids: CASSYRLAGTYEQYF.